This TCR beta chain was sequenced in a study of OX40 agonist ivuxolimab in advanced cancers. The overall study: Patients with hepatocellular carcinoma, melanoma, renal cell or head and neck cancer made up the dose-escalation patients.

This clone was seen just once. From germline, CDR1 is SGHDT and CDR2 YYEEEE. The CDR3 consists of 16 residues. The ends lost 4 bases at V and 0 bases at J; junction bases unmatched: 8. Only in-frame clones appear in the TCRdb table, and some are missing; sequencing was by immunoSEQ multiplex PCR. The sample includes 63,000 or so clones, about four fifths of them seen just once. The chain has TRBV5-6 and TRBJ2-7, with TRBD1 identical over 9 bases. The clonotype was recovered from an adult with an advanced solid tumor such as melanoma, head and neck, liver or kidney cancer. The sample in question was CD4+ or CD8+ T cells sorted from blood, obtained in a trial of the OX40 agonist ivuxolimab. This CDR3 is CASSKTRQGVSYEQYF. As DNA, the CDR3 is TGTGCCAGCAGCAAGACCCGACAGGGGGTCTCCTACGAGCAGTACTTC.